This is a list of T cell receptor beta chains from one sample in a study of T cell changes during pregnancy in multiple sclerosis. TCRdb's copy holds only in-frame clones and misses some; the assay was immunoSEQ multiplex PCR. The repertoire holds about 57,000 clones, with roughly 90% as singletons. Sequencing used peripheral blood, obtained after pregnancy. The receptors come from a female donor in good health, enrolled as a control in a pregnancy study. Each CDR3 is given with its conserved first and last residue. Fields, in order: V gene, clone size, D gene, J gene, CDR3 DNA, CDR3 protein. A D gene is named only where the DNA matches it firmly. The listing skips clone size in some rows; elsewhere it reads once, few, many or a size class.

>TRBV30|-|-|TRBJ1-5
TGTGCCTGGAGTACGGTCTCCAATCAGCCCCAGCATTTT
CAWSTVSNQPQHF
>TRBV29-1|-|-|TRBJ1-2
TGCAGCGTCGCCAGAACCGACTTCAAGGCGAACTATGGCTACACCTTC
CSVARTDFKANYGYTF
>TRBV6-5|-|TRBD1|TRBJ1-1
TGTGCCAGCAGTTACTCGTGGACAGGGGACCATGAAGCTTTCTTT
CASSYSWTGDHEAFF
>TRBV9|-|-|TRBJ1-1
TGTGCCAGCAGCGCCGGGACTGAAGCTTTCTTT
CASSAGTEAFF
>TRBV25-1|-|TRBD2|TRBJ2-5
TGTGCCAGCAGTGACCAAAAAGCGGGGGGGATAAAAGAGACCCAGTACTTC
CASSDQKAGGIKETQYF
>TRBV7-8|-|TRBD1|TRBJ1-5
TGTGCCAGCAGCCCAGAAGGGACAGGGTTAAATCAGCCCCAGCATTTT
CASSPEGTGLNQPQHF
>TRBV6-5|-|TRBD1|TRBJ2-1
TGTGCCAGCAGCCCACAGGGGGATGAGCAGTTCTTC
CASSPQGDEQFF
>TRBV6-5|-|TRBD2|TRBJ2-5
TGTGCCAGCAGACGGGGGGGCTGGGGTCAAGAGACCCAGTACTTC
CASRRGGWGQETQYF
>TRBV11-3|-|TRBD2|TRBJ2-3
TGTGCCAGCAGCTCCACTAGCGGGGGGGATACGCAGTATTTT
CASSSTSGGDTQYF
>TRBV9|-|-|TRBJ2-7
TGTGCCAGCAGCCCACCCAGCGGCCACTACGAGCAGTACTTC
CASSPPSGHYEQYF
>TRBV28|-|-|TRBJ1-3
TGTGCCAGCAGTTTAATCAGCTCTGGAAACACCATATATTTT
CASSLISSGNTIYF
>TRBV10-3|once|-|TRBJ2-1
TGTGCCATCAGTGCCGTGAATGAGCAGTTCTTC
CAISAVNEQFF
>TRBV11-2|-|-|TRBJ2-2
TGTGCCAGCAGTCCATCCGGGGAGCTGTTTTTT
CASSPSGELFF
>TRBV5-4|-|-|TRBJ1-4
TGTGCCAGCAGCTTGGGATCCGGGGGGAATGAAAAACTGTTTTTT
CASSLGSGGNEKLFF
>TRBV30|-|TRBD1|TRBJ2-7
TGTGCCTGGACCAATTCAGGGGGCTACGAGCAGTACTTC
CAWTNSGGYEQYF
>TRBV11-2|-|TRBD2|TRBJ2-7
TGTGCCAGCAGCACGGCCGGGACTAGCGTCTACGGGCAGTACTTC
CASSTAGTSVYGQYF
>TRBV7-2|-|-|TRBJ2-3
TGTGCCAGCAGCTTACGTCGCACAGATACGCAGTATTTT
CASSLRRTDTQYF
>TRBV11-3|-|-|TRBJ2-3
TGTGCCAGCAGCTTAGATCCCCTAACGCAGTATTTT
CASSLDPLTQYF
>TRBV7-2|-|-|TRBJ1-6
TGTGCCAGCAGCTACCCTCAGGGGACAAATTCACCCCTCCACTTT
CASSYPQGTNSPLHF
>TRBV5-3|-|-|TRBJ1-4
TGTGCCAGAAGCCCGACCCTTCGACAGGCAACTAATGAAAAACTGTTTTTT
CARSPTLRQATNEKLFF
>TRBV27|-|-|TRBJ1-1
TGTGCCAGCAGTTTAAGGGGGGGGGCAGTACGGCTCTTT
CASSLRGGAVRLF
>TRBV18|-|TRBD1|TRBJ2-1
TGTGCCAGCTCAGTTCTTATGGGACAGGGTACGGATGAGCAGTTCTTC
CASSVLMGQGTDEQFF
>TRBV28|-|-|TRBJ1-4
TGTGCCAGCAGTTTGCGTGAAAAACTGTTTTTT
CASSLREKLFF